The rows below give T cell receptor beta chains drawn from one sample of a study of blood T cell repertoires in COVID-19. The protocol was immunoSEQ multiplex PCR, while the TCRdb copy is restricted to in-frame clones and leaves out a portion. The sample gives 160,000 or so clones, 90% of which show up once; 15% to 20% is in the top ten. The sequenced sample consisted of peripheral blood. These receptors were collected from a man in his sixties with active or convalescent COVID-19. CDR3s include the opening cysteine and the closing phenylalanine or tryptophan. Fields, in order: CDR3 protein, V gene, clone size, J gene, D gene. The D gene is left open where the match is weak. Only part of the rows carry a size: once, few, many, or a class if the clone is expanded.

CDR3aa: CASSGPRRVGRVTLYGYTF; v_gene: TRBV10-1; abundance: .; j_gene: TRBJ1-2; d_gene: .
CDR3aa: CASGSGGTDEQYF; v_gene: TRBV10-1; abundance: .; j_gene: TRBJ2-7; d_gene: TRBD1
CDR3aa: CASSPYQRGAETYGYTF; v_gene: TRBV18; abundance: .; j_gene: TRBJ1-2; d_gene: .
CDR3aa: CASSPGEEKLFF; v_gene: TRBV6-5; abundance: .; j_gene: TRBJ1-4; d_gene: .
CDR3aa: CASRSGEGRGEKLFF; v_gene: TRBV19; abundance: .; j_gene: TRBJ1-4; d_gene: .
CDR3aa: CASSPWTSGITDTQYF; v_gene: TRBV7-9; abundance: .; j_gene: TRBJ2-3; d_gene: TRBD2
CDR3aa: CASSKGDRDNEQFF; v_gene: TRBV5-6; abundance: once; j_gene: TRBJ2-1; d_gene: TRBD1
CDR3aa: CASSLGQGNEKLFF; v_gene: TRBV5-6; abundance: .; j_gene: TRBJ1-4; d_gene: TRBD1
CDR3aa: CASSLGQGNQPQHF; v_gene: TRBV7-2; abundance: .; j_gene: TRBJ1-5; d_gene: TRBD1
CDR3aa: CASSLVAHRGGVQYF; v_gene: TRBV7-6; abundance: once; j_gene: TRBJ2-4; d_gene: TRBD1
CDR3aa: CASSFGRRGDIQYF; v_gene: TRBV7-9; abundance: .; j_gene: TRBJ2-4; d_gene: .
CDR3aa: CASSLAQAYTDTQYF; v_gene: TRBV7-9; abundance: .; j_gene: TRBJ2-3; d_gene: .
CDR3aa: CASSSSGSPNSPLHF; v_gene: TRBV5-1; abundance: once; j_gene: TRBJ1-6; d_gene: .
CDR3aa: CASSLFRGNTEAFF; v_gene: TRBV5-1; abundance: .; j_gene: TRBJ1-1; d_gene: .
CDR3aa: CASSHSSGRVNEQFF; v_gene: TRBV11-2; abundance: .; j_gene: TRBJ2-1; d_gene: TRBD2
CDR3aa: CASSFARGNGYTF; v_gene: TRBV12-3/TRBV12-4; abundance: .; j_gene: TRBJ1-2; d_gene: .
CDR3aa: CAISENRGSSYGYTF; v_gene: TRBV10-3; abundance: .; j_gene: TRBJ1-2; d_gene: TRBD1
CDR3aa: CASSLRQAPNTGELFF; v_gene: TRBV9; abundance: .; j_gene: TRBJ2-2; d_gene: .
CDR3aa: CASRGQGYQPQHF; v_gene: TRBV27; abundance: .; j_gene: TRBJ1-5; d_gene: TRBD1
CDR3aa: CASSARRNRGQDTQYF; v_gene: TRBV2; abundance: .; j_gene: TRBJ2-3; d_gene: TRBD1
CDR3aa: CASIPTGGKVGYTF; v_gene: TRBV7-2; abundance: .; j_gene: TRBJ1-2; d_gene: TRBD1
CDR3aa: CASSETIQGAAEVPTNYGYTF; v_gene: TRBV6-1; abundance: few; j_gene: TRBJ1-2; d_gene: TRBD1
CDR3aa: CASGGGNSPLHF; v_gene: TRBV27; abundance: .; j_gene: TRBJ1-6; d_gene: .
CDR3aa: CASSVGPTSGSGELFF; v_gene: TRBV9; abundance: .; j_gene: TRBJ2-2; d_gene: TRBD2
CDR3aa: CASSQGPAGVQPQHF; v_gene: TRBV3-1/TRBV3-2; abundance: .; j_gene: TRBJ1-5; d_gene: .
CDR3aa: CASSPGLQETQYF; v_gene: TRBV5-1; abundance: few; j_gene: TRBJ2-5; d_gene: TRBD2
CDR3aa: CATSDPGTSGRNEQFF; v_gene: TRBV24-1; abundance: .; j_gene: TRBJ2-1; d_gene: TRBD2
CDR3aa: CASSHLREGTEAFF; v_gene: TRBV3-1/TRBV3-2; abundance: .; j_gene: TRBJ1-1; d_gene: .
CDR3aa: CASSSGQPLDSPLHF; v_gene: TRBV7-6; abundance: .; j_gene: TRBJ1-6; d_gene: .
CDR3aa: CASSFPTSWSTDTQYF; v_gene: TRBV7-9; abundance: .; j_gene: TRBJ2-3; d_gene: .
CDR3aa: CASGGDWDPEAFF; v_gene: TRBV12-5; abundance: .; j_gene: TRBJ1-1; d_gene: .
CDR3aa: CASSTGAGGAYEQYF; v_gene: TRBV5-1; abundance: .; j_gene: TRBJ2-7; d_gene: TRBD2
CDR3aa: CASSPSGVQPQHF; v_gene: TRBV18; abundance: .; j_gene: TRBJ1-5; d_gene: .
CDR3aa: CASSPQGATVGTEAFF; v_gene: TRBV18; abundance: .; j_gene: TRBJ1-1; d_gene: TRBD1
CDR3aa: CASSREANTEAFF; v_gene: TRBV7-9; abundance: once; j_gene: TRBJ1-1; d_gene: .
CDR3aa: CAWSVGGRGYTF; v_gene: TRBV30; abundance: few; j_gene: TRBJ1-2; d_gene: .
CDR3aa: CAWSPTGNNEKLFF; v_gene: TRBV30; abundance: .; j_gene: TRBJ1-4; d_gene: .
CDR3aa: CASSYELAEYYEQYF; v_gene: TRBV6-5; abundance: few; j_gene: TRBJ2-7; d_gene: TRBD2
CDR3aa: CAISEEAGQTQYF; v_gene: TRBV10-3; abundance: .; j_gene: TRBJ2-5; d_gene: .
CDR3aa: CASSIPGQTGNTIYF; v_gene: TRBV19; abundance: .; j_gene: TRBJ1-3; d_gene: .
CDR3aa: CASSLYRDNSPLHF; v_gene: TRBV7-9; abundance: .; j_gene: TRBJ1-6; d_gene: .